Listed below are T cell receptor beta chains from one sample, sequenced in a study of cytomegalovirus exposure and HLA in healthy donors. Sequencing used immunoSEQ multiplex PCR; TCRdb keeps in-frame clones, though not all of them. The sample contains roughly 150,000 clones, more than 70% of which appear only once. Sample: PBMCs. These receptors were obtained from a man between 18 and 29 years old in good health and CMV-seropositive. Both conserved end residues are part of each CDR3. D genes are given only for firm matches. Clone size appears in some rows only: once, few, many, or a class for an expanded clone.

abundance,j_gene,v_gene,d_gene,CDR3nt,CDR3aa
-,TRBJ2-7,TRBV14,TRBD2,TGTGCCAGCAGCTTATCCGGGACTAGAGGGGACGAGCAGTACTTC,CASSLSGTRGDEQYF
-,TRBJ2-7,TRBV7-3,TRBD2,TGTGCCAGCAGCATGGGGCCGGGACTAGCCTACGAGCAGTACTTC,CASSMGPGLAYEQYF
-,TRBJ2-7,TRBV5-1,TRBD2,TGCGCCAGCAGCTCTTTAGCGGGAATCTACGAGCAGTACTTC,CASSSLAGIYEQYF
-,TRBJ2-7,TRBV7-9,TRBD1,TGTGCCAGCAGCCAAACAGGGGGCGAGCAGTACTTC,CASSQTGGEQYF
-,TRBJ2-1,TRBV28,TRBD2,TGTGCCAGCAGTGTCGGACTAGCGGGATATGAGCAGTTCTTC,CASSVGLAGYEQFF
-,TRBJ2-3,TRBV7-9,TRBD2,TGTGCCAGCAGCTTAGTATTGGTGCGGGAGAGCACAGATACGCAGTATTTT,CASSLVLVRESTDTQYF
-,TRBJ2-1,TRBV4-2,-,TGTGCCAGCAGCCAGCGGGACTATGAGCAGTTCTTC,CASSQRDYEQFF
few,TRBJ1-1,TRBV6-6,-,TGTGCCAGCAGCTCCCCGGACACTGAAGCTTTCTTT,CASSSPDTEAFF
-,TRBJ2-3,TRBV9,TRBD2,TGTGCCAGCAGCGTAGGACTAGCGTATTCTAGCACAGATACGCAGTATTTT,CASSVGLAYSSTDTQYF
-,TRBJ1-2,TRBV28,TRBD1,TGTGCCAGCAGTTACAGGGGGGTTGGCTACACCTTC,CASSYRGVGYTF
-,TRBJ2-5,TRBV10-3,-,TGTGCCATCAGTGTAGACAGTCAAGAGACCCAGTACTTC,CAISVDSQETQYF
-,TRBJ2-7,TRBV6-1,-,TGTGCCAGCAGTTTCGAGACAGGTCAGTACGAGCAGTACTTC,CASSFETGQYEQYF
-,TRBJ2-7,TRBV27,TRBD1,TGTGCCAGCTTCCCAAACGACAGGGGCGAGCAGTACTTC,CASFPNDRGEQYF
-,TRBJ2-4,TRBV15,TRBD1,TGTGCCACCAGCAGAGTCCCTGGGACAGTCCTAGCCAAAAACATTCAGTACTTC,CATSRVPGTVLAKNIQYF
-,TRBJ2-3,TRBV5-4,-,TGTGCCAGCAGCTTGTGGTCCGCGGGTTTTTCAGATACGCAGTATTTT,CASSLWSAGFSDTQYF
-,TRBJ1-4,TRBV15,TRBD1,TGTGCCACCAGCAGAGTGGCCAATCAGGGGGAACTGTTTTTT,CATSRVANQGELFF
-,TRBJ1-1,TRBV15,-,TGTGCCACCAGCAGACAGACCCTAGGCATGGCTGAAGCTTTCTTT,CATSRQTLGMAEAFF
-,TRBJ2-7,TRBV14,TRBD2,TGTGCCAGCAGTCCATTTAGCGGGAGCTACGAGCAGTACTTC,CASSPFSGSYEQYF
-,TRBJ2-7,TRBV5-4,TRBD2,TGTGCCAGCAGCGCGGGACTAGCCGGAGGGGGTTACGAGCAGTACTTC,CASSAGLAGGGYEQYF
-,TRBJ2-7,TRBV19,TRBD1,TGTGCCAGTAGTATACCCCTCATACCGACAGGGGATGCCTTATCCTACGAGCAGTACTTC,CASSIPLIPTGDALSYEQYF
few,TRBJ1-3,TRBV28,-,TGTGCCAGCAGTTTATTGGTCGATTTCGCCGGAGGGACCATATATTTT,CASSLLVDFAGGTIYF
-,TRBJ1-5,TRBV7-8,TRBD1,TGTGCCAGCAGTAACCGACAGGGCGGCAATCAGCCCCAGCATTTT,CASSNRQGGNQPQHF
-,TRBJ2-7,TRBV7-8,TRBD2,TGTGCCAGCAACTTGGGGAGGGGCTCCGAGCAGTACTTC,CASNLGRGSEQYF
-,TRBJ2-3,TRBV5-1,-,TGCGCCAGCAGCTTAGGACAGAGGAGGCGCACAGATACGCAGTATTTT,CASSLGQRRRTDTQYF
-,TRBJ1-1,TRBV27,-,TGTGCCAGCAGAAGGGGGGGCGCATTGGACACTGAAGCTTTCTTT,CASRRGGALDTEAFF
once,TRBJ1-1,TRBV19,-,TGTGCCAGTAGTATGGGGCCGCTCATCACTGAAGCTTTCTTT,CASSMGPLITEAFF